The present T cell receptor beta chain was sequenced within a study of OX40 agonist ivuxolimab in advanced cancers. The overall study: Past anti-PD-1, anti-PD-L1 or anti-CTLA-4 therapy was accepted, and 40% had received some.

V lost 3 bases and J lost 6, with 20 bases in between. The germline CDR1 and CDR2 sequences are SGHNT and YENEEA. This CDR3 comprises 16 residues. Study-level results: With doses of 0.1 to 3.0 mg/kg, CD4+ and CD8+ blood T cells had undergone clonal expansion by week 6. The investigators did not determine what antigen specificity the expanded peripheral T cells had.

Only one count was recorded for this clone. Antigen unknown. The data were produced by immunoSEQ multiplex PCR, yet TCRdb's version contains in-frame clones alone and is incomplete. The sample includes 70,000 to 80,000 clones, just over 90% seen only once; the top ten take 4.5% to 7.5%. The chain links TRBV11-3 to TRBJ1-2, with D unresolved. The specimen was CD4+ or CD8+ T cells sorted from blood, collected in a trial of the OX40 agonist ivuxolimab. The receptor's source is an adult with an advanced solid tumor such as melanoma, head and neck, liver or kidney cancer. In DNA, the CDR3 is TGTGCCAGCAGCTTGGTCCCGGGGTACGCAGAGCATGGCTACACCTTC. Its translation is CASSLVPGYAEHGYTF.